This T cell receptor (beta chain) was recorded in a study of T cell responses to AZD1222 COVID-19 vaccine. At the level of the study: Samples with a second dose at about 4 or about 12 weeks were pooled together.

Overall study findings and caveats: Most donors were white British, females outnumbered males, and clonal diversity was possibly underestimated. Two AZD1222 doses significantly raised spike-specific TCR breadth and depth over controls.

Regarding this clone: Its antigen is undetermined.

Germline assignment: CDR1 MGHRA and CDR2 YSYEKL. V lost 0 bases and J lost 7; bases outside the gene matches: 10. This CDR3 spans 16 amino acids. Using immunoSEQ multiplex PCR, the repertoire was profiled, and TCRdb retains in-frame clones only, with some absent. The profile shows 90,000 to 120,000 clones, 86% of them singletons. This sequence originates from an adult in good health. The genes are TRBV4-1 and TRBJ1-1; the match to TRBD1 covers 8 bases. This sample comprised peripheral blood, obtained on day 0 of AZD1222 vaccination. This chain's CDR3 is CASSQESRRTGLEAFF. CDR3 DNA: TGCGCCAGCAGCCAAGAATCGCGTAGGACAGGGCTTGAAGCTTTCTTT.